This T cell receptor (beta chain) was captured in a study of cytomegalovirus exposure and HLA in healthy donors. Findings and limits, study-wide: In a later analysis, HLA-associated beta chains showed higher expansion and lower generation probabilities than comparable chains. Follow-up analysis found HLA locus-dependent TCR association rates, highest for DRB1 and lowest for HLA-C. Many donors carried some public TCRs, although rarity characterized most TCR sequences.

J gave up 5 bases and V 5 bases, and 9 bases lay outside the gene matches. The CDR3 spans 17 residues. Germline-derived CDR1 and CDR2 are SEHNR and FQNEAQ (reference sequence). The PCR was carried out with 60 Vbeta primers and 13 Jbeta primers. TCRdb keeps only in-frame clones here, not all; method: immunoSEQ multiplex PCR. The sample contains 75,000 to 100,000 clones, about 74% of which appear only once. A word on this clone: What it binds is not known.

This rearrangement joins TRBV7-9 to TRBJ2-1, with 13 bases that match TRBD2. Sequencing used PBMCs. The TCR was taken from a male donor in good health and CMV-seronegative. CDR3 residues: CASSQSRTSGSHNEQFF. CDR3 bases: TGTGCCAGCAGCCAATCCCGGACTAGCGGGAGCCACAATGAGCAGTTCTTC.